This T cell receptor (beta chain) was retrieved from a study of CD8+ T cells in alopecia areata. Study findings and constraints: In scalp, tofacitinib significantly decreased clonality and expanded CD8+ clones among the top 100.

This clone is a singleton in its sample. Its antigen is not known. Sequencing used cDNA as its template, made by extracting RNA and reverse transcribing it. Repertoires were generated with immunoSEQ multiplex PCR, while TCRdb's copy carries only in-frame clones and drops some. The sample includes some 150,000 clones, around half seen only once; the top ten take 15% to 20%. Specified treatment: oral pan-JAK inhibitor, 5-10 mg twice daily. Germline V gene data show CDR1 as SNHLY and CDR2 as FYNNEI. The V gene end was trimmed by 7 bases and the J gene end by 3 bases; junction bases not matched to a gene: 15. The CDR3 sequence is 18 residues long.

The chain recombines TRBV2 with TRBJ2-5, with 12 nucleotides matching TRBD2. The sequenced sample was CD8+ T cells sorted from blood, obtained at week 4, from a patient treated with tofacitinib. The clonotype was recovered from a human donor with alopecia areata. CDR3 coding DNA: TGTGCCAGCACCGAAAGACTAGCGGGGGCCGGCGGGGAAGAGACCCAGTACTTC. Residues: CASTERLAGAGGEETQYF. Full variable domain (rest looked up from reference TRBV2 and TRBJ2-5): EPEVTQTPSHQVTQMGQEVILRCVPISNHLYFYWYRQILGQKVEFLVSFYNNEISEKSEIFDDQFSVERPDGSNFTLKIRSTKLEDSAMYFCASTERLAGAGGEETQYFGPGTRLLVL.